This TCR beta chain is drawn from a study of regulatory T cells in long-lasting Graves disease. Stated time point: newly diagnosed GD, antithyroid drugs for less than 3 months. PBMC-extracted RNA yielded the TCR library. Note on this clonotype: Just one base apart from a much larger clone, this may be a read error.

For TCR beta, libraries came from iRepertoire HTBI primers and Arm-PCR of CDR3 regions. TCRdb recomputed calls from the multiplex PCR reads with MiXCR, one row per CDR3 protein. Seen here are about 400,000 distinct CDR3 sequences, around a sixth observed once, and the top ten hold about 20%. This receptor was identified in a female donor with Graves disease. Source: peripheral blood mononuclear cells (PBMCs), taken at new diagnosis, from a patient treated with antithyroid drugs.

DNA for the CDR3: TGTGCCAGCAGCCTCGGGACTATCAAATTAGTAGCAGATACGCAGTATTTT. Protein sequence: CASSLGTIKLVADTQYF. V usage is TRBV7-2 and J usage is TRBJ2-3, with TRBD2 matching over 7 bases. The CDR3 has 17 amino acids. V shed 5 bases, J shed 4 bases, and the junction held 15 bases outside the gene matches. Germline CDR1 is SGHTA and CDR2 is FQGNSA.